This T cell receptor beta chain was found in a study of T cells in Graves' hyperthyroidism and ophthalmopathy. Authors of the study amplified TCR beta CDR3 regions from RNA transcripts. TCR CDR3 underwent first-round RT-PCR with the HTBI primer set. TCRdb fed the multiplex PCR reads into MiXCR, producing one record per CDR3 protein. Of about 400,000 distinct CDR3 sequences listed, about 15% are singletons. The CDR3 sequence is 14 residues long. Germline V CDR1 and CDR2: LNHDA, SQIVND (reference sequence). V was shortened by 7 bases and J by 4 bases, with 16 bases between the two germline ends. The chain combines TRBV19 with TRBJ1-1, with D possibly being TRBD1 (6 bases). The receptor comes from a woman between 25 and 40 years old with Graves' hyperthyroidism. What was sequenced was blood. The CDR3 DNA follows: TGTGCCAGTACTCCACAGGGATTTTTCACTGAAGCTTTCTTT. Translation gives CASTPQGFFTEAFF.